This TCR beta chain was captured by sequencing in a study of T cell clones after liver transplantation. Profiling relied on immunoSEQ multiplex PCR, and the TCRdb table lists in-frame clones only, not all of them. The sample has roughly 100,000 clones; approximately 78% are singletons. The germline CDR1 and CDR2 sequences are SGHRS and YFSETQ. CDR3 length equals 14 residues. With V trimmed by 7 bases and J by 5 bases, 10 bases remained unmatched. This TCR came from a human donor who received a liver transplant. The source was CD4+ T cells from blood, collected before liver transplant. The chain employs TRBV5-1 and TRBJ2-5, with 8 nucleotides matching TRBD2. In DNA, the CDR3 is TGCGCCAGCGGGAGCGGGAGTATACAGGAGACCCAGTACTTC. Protein: CASGSGSIQETQYF.